This T cell receptor (beta chain) was captured in a study of cytomegalovirus exposure and HLA in healthy donors. Study conclusions and caveats: Subsequent analysis of the 120 or so validation repertoires found a tendency for first-cohort TCR clusters to co-occur. Three CMV-associated chains proved CMV antigen-specific in vitro.

Using immunoSEQ multiplex PCR, the repertoire was profiled, and TCRdb retains in-frame clones only, with some absent. The table has over 70,000 clones, 94% seen once; the top ten hold 0.55% to 0.65%. The donors formed part of the approximately 120-subject validation cohort, distinct from the roughly 630-subject first cohort. CDR3 length equals 15 residues. CDR1 is LNHDA and CDR2 is SQIVND in the germline V gene (reference sequence). Trimming took 9 bases from V and 1 from J, leaving 18 bases between them. Details on this clone: No antigen is known for it.

J is TRBJ1-2 and V is TRBV19, with D tentatively TRBD1 (5 bases). The receptor comes from a young woman in good health and CMV-seronegative. The sample consisted of PBMCs. The CDR3 reads CASRYLDRINYGYTF. For the CDR3, the DNA is TGTGCCAGCCGATATCTTGACAGAATTAACTATGGCTACACCTTC.